The rows below give T cell receptor beta chains drawn from one sample of a study of control samples from healthy donors and cancer patients. Sequencing used immunoSEQ multiplex PCR; TCRdb keeps in-frame clones, though not all of them. The sample includes about 67,000 clones, about 89% of them seen just once. Sequenced sample: PBMCs. The receptors shown here come from a woman between 50 and 59 years old with head and neck cancer. Both conserved end residues are part of each CDR3. A D gene is named only where the DNA matches it firmly. The size of a clone is reported for some rows only, either as once, few or many, or as a class for expanded clones.

once,TRBV11-3,-,TRBJ1-5,TGTGCCAGCAGCTTAGGTTTGGGAAATAGCAATCAGCCCCAGCATTTT,CASSLGLGNSNQPQHF
-,TRBV28,TRBD1,TRBJ2-5,TGTGCCAGCAGTTTGCCCACAGGGGTGTACGAGACCCAGTACTTC,CASSLPTGVYETQYF
-,TRBV5-6,-,TRBJ1-3,TGTGCCAGCAGCTGGGGGGGTGCCAGCTCTGGAAACACCATATATTTT,CASSWGGASSGNTIYF
-,TRBV11-1,TRBD1,TRBJ1-1,TGTGCCAGCAGCCTAGACAGGGGAGGAGGAGCTTTCTTT,CASSLDRGGGAFF
-,TRBV6-2/TRBV6-3,TRBD1,TRBJ1-2,TGTGCCAGCAGTTACTCTGGGAGACAGGGCGCTGGCTACACCTTC,CASSYSGRQGAGYTF
-,TRBV6-2/TRBV6-3,-,TRBJ2-3,TGTGCCAGCAGCCCACTGCGCGGGGCTACAGATACGCAGTATTTT,CASSPLRGATDTQYF
-,TRBV5-1,TRBD1,TRBJ2-7,TGCGCCAGCAGCTTGGGTGGGCAGGGGGCCCTCGAGCAGTACTTC,CASSLGGQGALEQYF
-,TRBV7-2,-,TRBJ1-4,TGTGCCAGCAGCTTAAGGCGTGAAAAACTGTTTTTT,CASSLRREKLFF
once,TRBV10-3,-,TRBJ1-2,TGTGCCATCAGTGAGTATGGCGGACAATATGGCTACACCTTC,CAISEYGGQYGYTF
-,TRBV4-3,-,TRBJ1-3,TGCGCCAGCAGCCAAGATGGGGGTTCTGGAAACACCATATATTTT,CASSQDGGSGNTIYF
-,TRBV21-1,-,TRBJ2-2,TGTGCCAGCAGACAGTCCCAGGGAGGGAACACCGGGGAGCTGTTTTTT,CASRQSQGGNTGELFF
-,TRBV7-9,-,TRBJ2-1,TGTGCCAGCAGCTTCAGCGGCCCGTACAATGAGCAGTTCTTC,CASSFSGPYNEQFF
once,TRBV5-6,TRBD1,TRBJ2-5,TGTGCCAGCAGCTTGGGATTTGGGACAGGGATCGAGACCCAGTACTTC,CASSLGFGTGIETQYF
few,TRBV14,TRBD2,TRBJ2-5,TGTGCCAGCAGCCCAGGACTAGCGGGGGGACCCTTTTACTTC,CASSPGLAGGPFYF
-,TRBV9,TRBD1,TRBJ2-3,TGTGCCAGCAGCGCCCGAGGGGCCGTACAGGGGGCGTTCACAGATACGCAGTATTTT,CASSARGAVQGAFTDTQYF
-,TRBV16,-,TRBJ1-1,TGTGCCAGCAGCCAATTTGGCAGTGAAGCTTTCTTT,CASSQFGSEAFF
once,TRBV5-1,-,TRBJ2-7,TGCGCCAGCAGCTTGGATGGGATAGAGCAGTACTTC,CASSLDGIEQYF
-,TRBV3-1/TRBV3-2,-,TRBJ1-3,TGTGCCAGCAGCCACTTGGGCTCTGGAAACACCATATATTTT,CASSHLGSGNTIYF
-,TRBV29-1,TRBD2,TRBJ2-5,TGCAGCGTGGTCGGCGGGGGGATAGGGGAGACCCAGTACTTC,CSVVGGGIGETQYF
-,TRBV9,TRBD2,TRBJ2-5,TGTGCCAGCAGCGTAGGGGCTAGCGGGGGCCGGACCCAAGAGACCCAGTACTTC,CASSVGASGGRTQETQYF
few,TRBV5-4,-,TRBJ2-3,TGTGCCAGCAGCTTGAGAGATACGCAGTATTTT,CASSLRDTQYF
-,TRBV2,TRBD1,TRBJ2-7,TGTGCCAGCAGTCCCACAGGGGGCATAAGGTACGAGCAGTACTTC,CASSPTGGIRYEQYF
once,TRBV6-2/TRBV6-3,-,TRBJ1-1,TGTGCCAGCAGTACCCAGCCGACCCGATTCGTGAGCACTGAAGCTTTCTTT,CASSTQPTRFVSTEAFF
medium-sized,TRBV9,-,TRBJ1-6,TGTGCCAGCAGCGCACAGGGCTCAGGGTCACCCCTCCACTTT,CASSAQGSGSPLHF
few,TRBV28,-,TRBJ2-7,TGTGCCAGCAGTACCGGGGCAGGGAAGGGGGAGCAGTACTTC,CASSTGAGKGEQYF
-,TRBV7-9,TRBD1,TRBJ1-1,TGTGCCAGCAGCTTGGGACGACAGGGCGGCATAAGTATGAACACTGAAGCTTTCTTT,CASSLGRQGGISMNTEAFF
-,TRBV3-1/TRBV3-2,-,TRBJ1-1,TGTGCCAGCAGCAGCACCCTACAGGGTGGGTGGAACACTGAAGCTTTCTTT,CASSSTLQGGWNTEAFF
-,TRBV3-1/TRBV3-2,-,TRBJ1-1,TGTGCCAGCAGCCCGGGGGGAGGGGTGAACACTGAAGCTTTCTTT,CASSPGGGVNTEAFF
-,TRBV7-3,-,TRBJ2-5,TGTGCCAGCAGCCCCGGGGCCAGGGAGACCCAGTACTTC,CASSPGARETQYF
-,TRBV4-2,-,TRBJ2-1,TGTGCCAGCAGCCAAGATTGGGGTTTGAGCTACAATGAGCAGTTCTTC,CASSQDWGLSYNEQFF
-,TRBV19,TRBD1,TRBJ1-2,TGTGCCAGTAGTTCCTCAGGACAGGTGAGGGGCTATGGCTACACCTTC,CASSSSGQVRGYGYTF
-,TRBV3-1/TRBV3-2,-,TRBJ1-2,TGTGCCAGCAGCCAAGATTCCGGCGAGGGCTACACCTTC,CASSQDSGEGYTF
-,TRBV9,TRBD1,TRBJ1-1,TGTGCCAGCAGCCTACTCGGACAGGGAGAAGCTTTCTTT,CASSLLGQGEAFF
-,TRBV6-1,TRBD1,TRBJ2-5,TGTGCCAGCAGTGAAGCGAAGGGGACAGGATTAGAGACCCAGTACTTC,CASSEAKGTGLETQYF
few,TRBV3-1/TRBV3-2,-,TRBJ2-3,TGTGCCAGCAGCCATACCAGCGGGCGGCCCTCCGATACGCAGTATTTT,CASSHTSGRPSDTQYF
once,TRBV2,-,TRBJ1-1,TGTGCCAGCAGTGATTTGGGCAGAGCCACTGAAGCTTTCTTT,CASSDLGRATEAFF
-,TRBV5-1,-,TRBJ1-6,TGCGCCAGCAGCTCGGACCCAAATTCACCCCTCCACTTT,CASSSDPNSPLHF
-,TRBV28,-,TRBJ1-1,TGTGCCAGCAGTTTAAGGGGGGCTCGGGCTTTCTTT,CASSLRGARAFF
-,TRBV2,TRBD1,TRBJ1-2,TGTGCCAGCAGTGAACAGGGGGCGTGGGGCTACACCTTC,CASSEQGAWGYTF
-,TRBV14,TRBD1,TRBJ1-2,TGTGCCAGCAGCCAGACAGGGGGGAACTATGGCTACACCTTC,CASSQTGGNYGYTF
-,TRBV27,-,TRBJ2-1,TGTGCCAGCAGTTCGGCGCCTTACAATGAGCAGTTCTTC,CASSSAPYNEQFF
-,TRBV11-2,-,TRBJ2-3,TGTGCCAGCAGCCGAAACGGGGCAGGGATGGATACGCAGTATTTT,CASSRNGAGMDTQYF
-,TRBV7-3,-,TRBJ2-1,TGTGCCAGCAGCTTAACCGCTACCTCCTACAATGAGCAGTTCTTC,CASSLTATSYNEQFF
-,TRBV11-2,-,TRBJ2-1,TGTGCCAGCAGCACACTAGTTCTAGGTTACAATGAGCAGTTCTTC,CASSTLVLGYNEQFF
-,TRBV27,TRBD1,TRBJ2-7,TGTGCCAGCAGTATTGACAGGGTTAACGAGCAGTACTTC,CASSIDRVNEQYF
-,TRBV5-1,-,TRBJ2-7,TGCGCCAGCAGCCTGGGGGCGGACGTTAAAGGGTACGAGCAGTACTTC,CASSLGADVKGYEQYF
-,TRBV5-1,-,TRBJ2-6,TGCGCCAGCAGCGGACTTCTCAGGTCTGGGGCCAACGTCCTGACTTTC,CASSGLLRSGANVLTF
-,TRBV11-3,-,TRBJ1-1,TGTGCCAGCAGCTTGACAATGAACACTGAAGCTTTCTTT,CASSLTMNTEAFF